The 2 T cell receptor beta chains below all came from one sample that was sequenced in a study of CD8+CD57+ T cells in acquired aplastic anemia. Selection for sequencing was limited to patients who had shown CD8+CD57+ cell expansion by flow cytometry. Template material for TCR beta VDJ and CDR3 profiling consisted of genomic DNA. TCRdb reprocessed the reads via MiXCR and lists one record per CDR3 protein. The repertoire holds about 270,000 distinct CDR3 sequences, 82% seen once, with 40% to 50% in the top ten. Sequences were obtained from sorted CD4+, CD8+, or CD8+CD57+ T cells (not recorded which) from PBMCs. The receptors shown here come from a human donor with aplastic anemia.

This clonotype appeared once. The conserved final phenylalanine or tryptophan is absent from the CDR3, which likely points to a read error. No DNA is shown, since the ends of the CDR3 on it are uncertain; the CDR3 is the one TCRdb lists. The chain joins TRBV7-3 to TRBJ2-3; TRBD2 reflects the table's D call only, with no check against the DNA. A total of 13 residues make up the CDR3, ends included. Germline CDR1 reads SGHTA; CDR2 reads FQGTGA. The CDR3 region is CASRAGGTDTQTY.

Points on this clonotype: The junction departs from the called germline gene at one end, perhaps through a read error. The V call is TRBV7-8, the J call TRBJ2-3; 8 nucleotides match TRBD2. The CDR3 covers 13 residues. Looked up from germline, CDR1 is SGHVS and CDR2 is FQNEAQ. This CDR3 is CASSVAGSADTQF. The CDR3 coding sequence is TGTGCCAGCAGCGTAGCGGGAAGTGCCGATACGCAGTTT.